A selection of T cell receptor beta chains follows, all from one sample in a study of tumor-infiltrating lymphocytes in primary liver carcinoma. TCRdb independently ran MiXCR on the multiplex PCR reads; one entry per CDR3 protein. The sample has 20,000 to 25,000 distinct CDR3 sequences; around 79% are singletons. The sample comprised liver tumor tissue from sampling region 1. These receptors originate from a woman aged 25 to 45 with primary liver carcinoma and hepatitis B virus infection. Both conserved end residues are part of each CDR3. A D gene is named only where the DNA matches it firmly. Size is omitted from some rows. Given values are once, few, many or a class for expanded clones.

cdr3_length	j_call	d_call	clone_size	v_call	cdr3_aa	cdr3_nt
13	TRBJ2-7	-	-	TRBV5-6	CASSLRTKLLQYF	TGTGCCAGTAGCTTACGGACAAAGCTATTGCAGTACTTC
14	TRBJ2-1	TRBD1	-	TRBV7-3	CGSSSWDRGNEQFF	TGTGGCAGTAGCTCGTGGGACAGGGGGAATGAGCAGTTCTTC
16	TRBJ2-2	-	-	TRBV21-1	CASSKKDRARTGVLFF	TGTGCCAGTAGCAAGAAGGACAGGGCCCGCACCGGGGTGCTGTTTTTT
19	TRBJ2-2	-	-	TRBV6-1	CASSEILPGGAANSGELFF	TGTGCCAGCAGCGAAATCCTTCCCGGGGGCGCCGCGAACTCCGGGGAGCTGTTTTTT
17	TRBJ1-5	-	-	TRBV5-4	CASNVDRHPPPTDTQHF	TGTGCCAGCAACGTAGACAGACACCCTCCACCCACAGATACGCAGCATTTT
15	TRBJ2-2	TRBD1	-	TRBV5-6	CASSVALRVTGELFF	TGTGCCAGCAGCGTGGCACTCAGAGTCACAGGGGAACTGTTTTTT
15	TRBJ2-1	-	-	TRBV28	CARSSLGGRRNEQFF	TGTGCCCGCAGTTCCCTGGGGGGCAGGAGGAATGAGCAGTTCTTC
12	TRBJ2-7	-	few	TRBV28	CASSDFFYDQYF	TGTGCCAGCAGCGACTTCTTCTACGACCAGTACTTC
12	TRBJ2-2	-	many	TRBV11-2	CARSPDSGELFF	TGTGCCAGAAGCCCTGATTCCGGGGAGCTGTTTTTT
13	TRBJ1-1	-	medium-sized	TRBV5-5	CASILDLNTEAFF	TGTGCCAGCATCTTAGACTTGAACACTGAAGCTTTCTTT
15	TRBJ2-5	-	-	TRBV12-3/TRBV12-4	CAITTYPGSEETHYF	TGTGCCATCACCACCTACCCCGGGAGCGAAGAGACCCACTACTTC
14	TRBJ2-7	-	-	TRBV28	CATRSPGLSYEQYF	TGTGCCACTAGGTCCCCGGGGCTCTCCTACGAGCAGTACTTC
14	TRBJ2-1	-	-	TRBV4-1	CASSHAGWYNEQFF	TGCGCCAGCAGCCATGCGGGATGGTACAATGAGCAGTTCTTC
17	TRBJ2-7	-	-	TRBV5-4	CASSYEGDPIWGAERYF	TGTGCCAGCAGCTATGAGGGGGACCCCATTTGGGGGGCCGAGCGGTACTTC
16	TRBJ2-1	TRBD2	once	TRBV11-2	CANSFGSGRLGNEQFF	TGTGCCAACTCATTTGGAAGCGGGAGGCTGGGCAATGAGCAGTTCTTC
18	TRBJ2-7	TRBD2	-	TRBV18	CASSPVGQGTRGTYEQYF	TGTGCCAGCTCACCGGTCGGACAAGGGACTAGAGGCACCTACGAGCAGTACTTC
15	TRBJ1-5	TRBD1	-	TRBV5-8	CDSSFRDRDRQPRHF	TGTGACAGCAGCTTCCGGGACAGGGATCGTCAGCCCCGGCATTTT
12	TRBJ1-5	-	-	TRBV28	CASCVSWTVHHF	TGTGCCAGCTGTGTCTCCTGGACAGTCCATCATTTT
13	TRBJ2-7	-	-	TRBV11-1	CASKLVYLRERYF	TGTGCCAGCAAGTTAGTATACCTCCGCGAGCGGTACTTC
17	TRBJ2-3	-	-	TRBV5-4	CASSVDGHLPPTDTQYF	TGTGCCAGCAGCGTAGACGGACATCTTCCACCCACGGATACGCAGTATTTT
16	TRBJ2-5	-	-	TRBV12-3/TRBV12-4	CASSLDPWGSMETQYF	TGTGCCAGCAGTTTAGATCCATGGGGGTCGATGGAGACCCAGTACTTC
17	TRBJ2-3	TRBD2	-	TRBV28	CASGPETSGRSTDTQYF	TGTGCCAGCGGTCCCGAGACTAGCGGGAGGAGCACAGATACACAGTATTTT
15	TRBJ2-1	-	-	TRBV11-1	CASTRRQASYNEQFF	TGTGCCAGCACTCGGAGACAGGCCTCGTACAATGAGCAGTTCTTC
16	TRBJ2-3	-	-	TRBV7-9	CGSSPGSAPSTDTQYF	TGTGGCAGCAGCCCTGGCAGTGCCCCTAGCACGGATACGCAGTATTTT
18	TRBJ2-2	TRBD2	-	TRBV6-1	CANSESLAGAANTGELFF	TGCGCCAACAGTGAGTCACTAGCGGGAGCCGCGAACACCGGGGAGCTGTTTTTT
17	TRBJ2-3	-	-	TRBV6-6	CTSRSTLDRGGQIGQYF	TGTACCAGCCGTTCCACCTTAGACCGGGGAGGACAGATAGGGCAGTATTTT
15	TRBJ2-7	-	-	TRBV6-5	CASSYKYSSSYEQHF	TGTGCCAGTAGTTACAAGTACAGCAGCTCCTACGAGCAGCACTTC
14	TRBJ2-1	TRBD2	-	TRBV11-3	CASSGPAGWYEQFF	TGTGCCAGCAGCGGACCAGCGGGGTGGTATGAGCAGTTCTTC
15	TRBJ1-2	-	-	TRBV19	CATNRTAQANYGYTF	TGTGCCACTAATAGGACGGCTCAAGCTAACTATGGCTACACCTTC
15	TRBJ2-3	TRBD2	-	TRBV11-2	CANSLEVSGADTQYF	TGTGCCAACAGCTTAGAGGTTAGCGGGGCGGATACGCAGTATTTT
15	TRBJ1-6	-	-	TRBV11-3	CASCLKWSYNSALHF	TGTGCCAGCTGCCTTAAGTGGAGCTATAATTCAGCCCTCCACTTT
13	TRBJ2-3	-	-	TRBV28	CASSFIIADKQYF	TGTGCCAGCAGTTTTATCATCGCTGATAAGCAGTATTTT
16	TRBJ2-3	-	many	TRBV7-9	CASSPGSAPGTDTQYF	TGTGCCAGCAGCCCTGGCAGTGCCCCTGGCACAGATACGCAGTATTTT
16	TRBJ2-3	TRBD2	-	TRBV7-8	CVSSLEAGGPGDTQYF	TGTGTCAGTAGCTTAGAAGCGGGAGGGCCTGGTGATACGCAGTATTTT
14	TRBJ2-7	-	-	TRBV6-5	CASSYKDSSYEQYF	TGTGCCAGCAGTTACAAGGACAGCAGCTACGAGCAGTACTTC
18	TRBJ1-2	-	-	TRBV6-1	CTSGERFLVFSSNYGYTF	TGTACCAGCGGTGAACGGTTCCTGGTCTTTAGTTCTAACTATGGCTACACCTTC
12	TRBJ2-1	-	medium-sized	TRBV6-2/TRBV6-3	CASKGRGNEQFF	TGTGCCAGCAAGGGCAGGGGCAATGAGCAGTTCTTC
14	TRBJ2-7	-	-	TRBV4-2	CASSLGPYVYEQYF	TGTGCTAGCAGCTTAGGGCCCTATGTCTACGAGCAGTACTTC